This T cell receptor beta chain is from a study of radiotherapy plus CTLA-4 blockade in lung cancer. Findings of the study overall: Early blood T cell clone dynamics reportedly forecast response best, with interferon-beta. TCR clones of tumor origin grew in blood after radiotherapy plus ipilimumab.

Clones were read by immunoSEQ multiplex PCR, and TCRdb kept only the in-frame ones, dropping some. This table holds about 97,000 clones, approximately 75% found once. About this clone itself: Antigen specificity is unknown.

Sequenced here: peripheral blood, sampled from a patient treated with radiotherapy plus ipilimumab. This sequence was found in a human donor with non-small cell lung cancer who had a partial response to radiotherapy plus ipilimumab. Some clones in this sample may be carry-over from other donors' samples.

CDR3 DNA: TGCGCCAGCAGCTTGGGTTGGGGGGAGGGAACTGAAGCTTTCTTT. Translated, it gives CASSLGWGEGTEAFF. The chain carries TRBV5-1 and TRBJ1-1; possible D gene TRBD1, 5 bases. The V gene's germline CDR1 is SGHRS and CDR2 YFSETQ. Trimming shortened V by 0 bases and J by 5 bases, and 14 bases separated the two germline ends. The CDR3 contains 15 residues.